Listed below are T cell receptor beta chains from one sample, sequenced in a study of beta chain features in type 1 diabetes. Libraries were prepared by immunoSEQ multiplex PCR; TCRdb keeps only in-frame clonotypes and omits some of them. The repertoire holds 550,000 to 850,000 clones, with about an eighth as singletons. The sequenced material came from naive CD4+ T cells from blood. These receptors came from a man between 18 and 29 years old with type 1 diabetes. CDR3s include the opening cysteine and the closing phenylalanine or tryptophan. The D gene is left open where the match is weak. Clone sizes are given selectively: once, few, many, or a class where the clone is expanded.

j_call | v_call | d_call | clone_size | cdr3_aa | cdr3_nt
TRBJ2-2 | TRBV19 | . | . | CASSMLRGNTGELFF | TGTGCCAGTAGTATGCTCAGGGGGAACACCGGGGAGCTGTTTTTT
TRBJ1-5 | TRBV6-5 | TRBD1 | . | CASSPDRVKGQPQHF | TGTGCCAGCAGCCCCGACAGGGTAAAGGGGCAGCCCCAGCATTTT
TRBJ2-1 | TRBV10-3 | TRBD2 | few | CATVAGGGNEQFF | TGTGCCACCGTAGCGGGGGGCGGCAATGAGCAGTTCTTC
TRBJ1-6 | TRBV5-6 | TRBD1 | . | CASSSYRGSNSPLHF | TGTGCCAGCAGCTCCTACAGGGGTTCCAATTCACCCCTCCACTTT
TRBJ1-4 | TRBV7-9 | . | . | CASSLERGAQSGKLFF | TGTGCCAGCAGCTTAGAAAGGGGGGCGCAGAGTGGGAAACTGTTTTTT
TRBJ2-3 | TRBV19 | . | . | CASSSQEYTDTQYF | TGTGCCAGTAGTAGTCAGGAATACACAGATACGCAGTATTTT
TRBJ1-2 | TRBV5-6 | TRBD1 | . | CASSLGQGARNYGYTF | TGTGCCAGCAGCTTAGGACAGGGGGCACGTAACTATGGCTACACCTTC
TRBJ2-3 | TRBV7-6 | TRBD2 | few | CASSPGTSGGLITDTQYF | TGTGCCAGCAGCCCAGGGACTAGCGGGGGCCTAATCACAGATACGCAGTATTTT
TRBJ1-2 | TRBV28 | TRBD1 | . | CASSGDRADYGYTF | TGTGCCAGCAGTGGCGACAGGGCTGACTATGGCTACACCTTC
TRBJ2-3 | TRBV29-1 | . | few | CSVAQGADTQYF | TGCAGCGTTGCACAGGGCGCAGATACGCAGTATTTT
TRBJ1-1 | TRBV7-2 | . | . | CASSPRSEAFF | TGTGCCAGCAGCCCGCGATCTGAAGCTTTCTTT
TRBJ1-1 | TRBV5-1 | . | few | CASSLGLVLENTEAFF | TGCGCCAGCAGCTTGGGTCTCGTTTTGGAGAACACTGAAGCTTTCTTT
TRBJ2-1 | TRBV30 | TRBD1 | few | CAWSSWGTGTSYNEQFF | TGTGCCTGGAGTTCCTGGGGGACAGGGACTTCCTACAATGAGCAGTTCTTC
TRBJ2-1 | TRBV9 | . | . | CASSPPWGDEQFF | TGTGCCAGCAGCCCTCCCTGGGGGGATGAGCAGTTCTTC
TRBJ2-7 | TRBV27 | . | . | CASSWGASGSSYEQYF | TGTGCCAGCAGTTGGGGGGCTAGCGGTAGCTCCTACGAGCAGTACTTC